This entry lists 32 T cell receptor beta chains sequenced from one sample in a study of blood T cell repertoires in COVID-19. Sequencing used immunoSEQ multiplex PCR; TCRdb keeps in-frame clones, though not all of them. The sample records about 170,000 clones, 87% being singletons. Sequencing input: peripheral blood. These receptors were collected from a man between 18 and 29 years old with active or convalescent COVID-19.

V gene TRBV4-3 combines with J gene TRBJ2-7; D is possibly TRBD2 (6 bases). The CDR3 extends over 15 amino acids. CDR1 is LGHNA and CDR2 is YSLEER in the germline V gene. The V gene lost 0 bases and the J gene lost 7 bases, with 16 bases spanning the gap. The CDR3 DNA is TGCGCCAGCAGCCAAGAAGGTAGCGGCCAGGGAGAGCAGTACTTC. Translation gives CASSQEGSGQGEQYF.

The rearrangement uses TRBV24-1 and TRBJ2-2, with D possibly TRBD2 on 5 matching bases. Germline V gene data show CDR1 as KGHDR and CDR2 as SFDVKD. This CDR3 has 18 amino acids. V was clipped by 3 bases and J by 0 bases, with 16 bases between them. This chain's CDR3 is CATSDPLDFGANTGELFF. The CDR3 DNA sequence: TGTGCCACCAGTGATCCACTAGACTTTGGGGCGAACACCGGGGAGCTGTTTTTT.

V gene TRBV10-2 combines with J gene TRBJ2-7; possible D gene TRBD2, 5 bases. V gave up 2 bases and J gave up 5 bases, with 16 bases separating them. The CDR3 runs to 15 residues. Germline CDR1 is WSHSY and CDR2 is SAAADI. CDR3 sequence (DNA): TGCGCCAGCAGTGAGCCCCTCGATAGCGAAGACGAGCAGTACTTC. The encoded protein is CASSEPLDSEDEQYF.

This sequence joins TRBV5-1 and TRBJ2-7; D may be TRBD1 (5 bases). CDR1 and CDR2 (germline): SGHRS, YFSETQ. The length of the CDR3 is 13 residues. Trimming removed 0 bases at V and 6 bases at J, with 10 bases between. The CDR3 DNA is TGCGCCAGCAGCTTGGAGGGGTTCGGCGAGCAGTACGTC. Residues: CASSLEGFGEQYV.

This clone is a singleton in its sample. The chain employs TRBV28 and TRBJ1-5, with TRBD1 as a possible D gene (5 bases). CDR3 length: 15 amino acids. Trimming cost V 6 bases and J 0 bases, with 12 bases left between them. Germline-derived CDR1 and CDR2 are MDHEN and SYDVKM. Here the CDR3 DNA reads TGTGCCAGCAGCCCTCCGGGGGATAGCAATCAGCCCCAGCATTTT. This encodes CASSPPGDSNQPQHF.

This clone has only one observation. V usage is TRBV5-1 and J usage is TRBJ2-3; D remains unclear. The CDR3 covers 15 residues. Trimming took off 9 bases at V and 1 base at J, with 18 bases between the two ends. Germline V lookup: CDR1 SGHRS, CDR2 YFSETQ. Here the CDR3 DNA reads TGCGCCAACTACCCGGAACTGGCGGGCACAGATACGCAGTATTTT. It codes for CANYPELAGTDTQYF.

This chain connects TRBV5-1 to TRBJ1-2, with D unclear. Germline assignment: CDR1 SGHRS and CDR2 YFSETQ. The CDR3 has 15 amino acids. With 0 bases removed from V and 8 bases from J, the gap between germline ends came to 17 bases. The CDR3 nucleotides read TGCGCCAGCAGCTTGGATGGTCCCCCTAATTGGGGCTACACCTTC. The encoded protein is CASSLDGPPNWGYTF.

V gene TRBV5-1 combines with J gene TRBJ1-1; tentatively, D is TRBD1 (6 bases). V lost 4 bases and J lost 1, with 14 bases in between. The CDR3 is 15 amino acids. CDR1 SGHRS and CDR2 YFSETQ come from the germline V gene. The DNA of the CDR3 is TGCGCCAGCAGCCTCACGGACAGTTCGAACACTGAAGCTTTCTTT. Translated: CASSLTDSSNTEAFF.

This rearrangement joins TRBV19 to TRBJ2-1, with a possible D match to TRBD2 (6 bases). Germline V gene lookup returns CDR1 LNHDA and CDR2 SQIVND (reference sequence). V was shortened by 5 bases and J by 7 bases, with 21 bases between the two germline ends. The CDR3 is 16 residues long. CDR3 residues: CASSPPPRGLINEQFF. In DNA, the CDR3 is TGTGCCAGTAGTCCACCACCCCGGGGACTTATTAATGAGCAGTTCTTC.

The CDR3: CASSARESSYEQYV. DNA of the CDR3: TGTGCCAGCAGCGCACGGGAGAGCTCCTACGAGCAGTACGTC. The rearrangement joins TRBV3-1 (or the pseudogene TRBV3-2) to TRBJ2-7, with TRBD2 as a possible D gene (6 bases). The V and J ends lost 5 bases and 0 bases respectively, with 11 bases between them. The germline V gene encodes CDR1 LGHDT and CDR2 YNNKEL (reference sequence). The CDR3 covers 14 residues.

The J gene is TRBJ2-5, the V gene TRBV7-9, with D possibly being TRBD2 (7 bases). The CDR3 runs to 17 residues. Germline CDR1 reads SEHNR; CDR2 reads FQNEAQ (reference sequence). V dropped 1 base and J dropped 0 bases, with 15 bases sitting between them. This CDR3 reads CASSLVSGGMYQETQYF. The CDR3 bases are TGTGCCAGCAGCTTAGTATCGGGGGGCATGTACCAAGAGACCCAGTACTTC.

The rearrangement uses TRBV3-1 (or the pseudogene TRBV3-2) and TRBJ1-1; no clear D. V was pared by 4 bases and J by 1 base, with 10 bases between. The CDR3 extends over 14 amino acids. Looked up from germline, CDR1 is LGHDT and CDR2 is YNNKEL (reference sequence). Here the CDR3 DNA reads TGTGCCAGCAGCCTCCAGGTGAGGAACACTGAAGCTTTCTTT. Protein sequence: CASSLQVRNTEAFF.

The CDR3 nucleotides are TGTGCCAGCAGTTTAACAGATACCTACGAGCAGTACTTC. This gives the protein CASSLTDTYEQYF. This chain uses TRBV12-3 or TRBV12-4 with TRBJ2-7; D ambiguous. With 2 bases removed from V and 2 bases from J, the gap between germline ends came to 7 bases. The CDR3 covers 13 residues.

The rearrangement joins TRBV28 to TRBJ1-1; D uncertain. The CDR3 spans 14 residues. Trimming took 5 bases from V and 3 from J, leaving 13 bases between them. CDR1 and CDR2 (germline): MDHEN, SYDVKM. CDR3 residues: CASSTHSGYTEAFF. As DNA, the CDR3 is TGTGCCAGCAGTACGCACAGCGGGTACACTGAAGCTTTCTTT.

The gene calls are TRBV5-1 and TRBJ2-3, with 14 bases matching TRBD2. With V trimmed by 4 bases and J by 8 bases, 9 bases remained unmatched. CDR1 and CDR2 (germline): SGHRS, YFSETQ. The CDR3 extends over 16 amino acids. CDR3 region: CASSPSTSGRAPTQYF. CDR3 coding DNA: TGCGCCAGCAGCCCTTCGACTAGCGGGAGGGCCCCTACGCAGTATTTT.

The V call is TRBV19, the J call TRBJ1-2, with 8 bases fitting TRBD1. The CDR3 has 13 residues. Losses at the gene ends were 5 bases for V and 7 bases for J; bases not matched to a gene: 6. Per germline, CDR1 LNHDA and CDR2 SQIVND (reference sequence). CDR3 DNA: TGTGCCAGTAGTGTAAGACAGGGGTTTGGCTACACCTTC. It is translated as CASSVRQGFGYTF.

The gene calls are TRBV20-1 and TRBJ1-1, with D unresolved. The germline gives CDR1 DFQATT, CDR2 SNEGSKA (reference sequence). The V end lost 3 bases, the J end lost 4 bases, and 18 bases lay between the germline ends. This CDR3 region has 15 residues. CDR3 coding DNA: TGCAGTGCTAGTACGCTAGCGGCCCGGACCACTGAAGCTTTCTTT. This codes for CSASTLAARTTEAFF.

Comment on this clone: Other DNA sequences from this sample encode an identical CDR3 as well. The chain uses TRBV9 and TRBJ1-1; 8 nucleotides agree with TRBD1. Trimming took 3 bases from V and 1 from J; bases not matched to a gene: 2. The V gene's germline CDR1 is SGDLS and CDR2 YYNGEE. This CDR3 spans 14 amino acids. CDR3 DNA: TGTGCCAGCAGCGGACAGGGGTCGAACACTGAAGCTTTCTTT. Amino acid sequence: CASSGQGSNTEAFF.

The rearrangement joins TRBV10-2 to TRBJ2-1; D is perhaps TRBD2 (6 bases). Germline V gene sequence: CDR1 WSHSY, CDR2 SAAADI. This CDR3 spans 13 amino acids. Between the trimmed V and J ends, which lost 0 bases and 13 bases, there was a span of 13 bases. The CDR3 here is CASSESETRGQFF. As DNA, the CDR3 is TGCGCCAGCAGTGAGTCGGAGACTAGAGGACAGTTCTTC.

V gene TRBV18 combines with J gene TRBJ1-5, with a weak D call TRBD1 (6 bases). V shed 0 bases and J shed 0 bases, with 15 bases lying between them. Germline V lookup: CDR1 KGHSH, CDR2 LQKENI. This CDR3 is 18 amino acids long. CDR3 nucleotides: TGTGCCAGCTCACCACCGGGGCAGCGGACAGTTAGCAATCAGCCCCAGCATTTT. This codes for CASSPPGQRTVSNQPQHF.

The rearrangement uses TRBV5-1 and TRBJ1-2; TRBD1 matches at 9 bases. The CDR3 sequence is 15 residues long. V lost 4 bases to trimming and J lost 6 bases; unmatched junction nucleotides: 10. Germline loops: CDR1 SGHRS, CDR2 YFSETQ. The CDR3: CASSVKTGTGNGYTF. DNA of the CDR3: TGCGCCAGCAGCGTAAAGACCGGGACAGGGAATGGCTACACCTTC.

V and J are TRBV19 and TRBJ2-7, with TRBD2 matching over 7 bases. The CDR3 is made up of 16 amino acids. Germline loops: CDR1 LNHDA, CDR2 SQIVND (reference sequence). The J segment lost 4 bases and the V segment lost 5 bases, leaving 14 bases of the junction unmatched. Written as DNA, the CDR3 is TGTGCCAGTAGTGGCGGGACTAAAGAGGGAGCATACGAGCAGTACTTC. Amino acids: CASSGGTKEGAYEQYF.

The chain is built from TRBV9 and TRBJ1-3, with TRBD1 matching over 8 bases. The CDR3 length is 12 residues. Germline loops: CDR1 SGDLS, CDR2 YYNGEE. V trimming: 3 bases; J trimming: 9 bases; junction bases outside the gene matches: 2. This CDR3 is CASSGQGTTIYF. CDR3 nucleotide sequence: TGTGCCAGCAGCGGACAGGGGACCACCATATATTTT.

The CDR3 reads CASSLVRRGFTDTQYF. The CDR3 coding sequence is TGTGCCAGCAGCTTAGTTCGACGGGGGTTCACAGATACGCAGTATTTT. This sequence joins TRBV11-2 and TRBJ2-3; the D gene is possibly TRBD2 (6 bases). The CDR3 extends over 16 amino acids. V lost 1 base to trimming and J lost 2 bases, with 13 bases between them. Germline V gives CDR1 SGHAT, CDR2 FQNNGV.

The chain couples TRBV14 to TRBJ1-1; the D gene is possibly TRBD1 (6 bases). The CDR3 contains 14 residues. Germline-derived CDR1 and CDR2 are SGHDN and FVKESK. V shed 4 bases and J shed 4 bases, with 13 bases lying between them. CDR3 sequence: CASSPTGSATEAFF. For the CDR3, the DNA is TGTGCCAGCAGCCCAACAGGGTCGGCCACTGAAGCTTTCTTT.

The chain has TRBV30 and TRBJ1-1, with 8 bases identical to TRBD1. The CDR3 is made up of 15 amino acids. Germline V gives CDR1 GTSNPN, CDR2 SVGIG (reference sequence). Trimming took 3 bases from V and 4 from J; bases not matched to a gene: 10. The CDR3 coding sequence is TGTGCCTGGAGGATTAGGACAGGGAGAGTCACTGAAGCTTTCTTT. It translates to CAWRIRTGRVTEAFF.

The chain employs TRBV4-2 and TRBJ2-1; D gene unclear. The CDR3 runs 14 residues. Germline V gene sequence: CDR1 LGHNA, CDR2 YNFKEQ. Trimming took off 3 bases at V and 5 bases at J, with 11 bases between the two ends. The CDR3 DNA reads TGTGCCAGCAGCCATGTTAACCGGGACAATGAGCAGTTCTTC. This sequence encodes CASSHVNRDNEQFF.

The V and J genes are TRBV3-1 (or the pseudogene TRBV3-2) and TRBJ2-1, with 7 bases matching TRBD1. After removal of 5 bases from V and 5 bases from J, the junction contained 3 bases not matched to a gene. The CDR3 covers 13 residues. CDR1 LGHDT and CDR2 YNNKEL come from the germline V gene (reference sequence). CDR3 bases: TGTGCCAGCAGCGCTACAGGGGACAATGAGCAGTTCTTC. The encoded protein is CASSATGDNEQFF.

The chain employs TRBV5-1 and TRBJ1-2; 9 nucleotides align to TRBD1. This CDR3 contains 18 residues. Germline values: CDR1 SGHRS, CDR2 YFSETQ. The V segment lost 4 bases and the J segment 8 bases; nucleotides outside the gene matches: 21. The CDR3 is CASSTETGGARWGSGYTF. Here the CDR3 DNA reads TGCGCCAGCAGCACCGAAACAGGGGGCGCCCGGTGGGGCTCCGGCTACACCTTC.

DNA of the CDR3: TGTGCCAGCAGCCCTCCTACCTACAATGAGCAGTTCTTC. It translates to CASSPPTYNEQFF. This chain uses TRBV11-3 with TRBJ2-1, with no clear D. CDR1 is SGHNT and CDR2 is YENEEA in the germline V gene. V was clipped by 5 bases and J by 2 bases, with 7 bases between them. This CDR3 contains 13 residues. The entire variable domain, with the rest obtained from reference TRBV11-3 and TRBJ2-1, is as follows: EAGVVQSPRYKIIEKKQPVAFWCNPISGHNTLYWYLQNLGQGPELLIRYENEEAVDDSQLPKDRFSAERLKGVDSTLKIQPAELGDSAVYLCASSPPTYNEQFFGPGTRLTVL.

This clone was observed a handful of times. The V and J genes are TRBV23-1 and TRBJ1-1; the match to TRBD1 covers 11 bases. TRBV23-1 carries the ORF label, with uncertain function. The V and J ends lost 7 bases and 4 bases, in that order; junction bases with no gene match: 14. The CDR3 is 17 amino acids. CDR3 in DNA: TGCGCCAGCATTGATAGGGACAGGGGGTATCCCTCCACTGAAGCTTTCTTT. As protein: CASIDRDRGYPSTEAFF.

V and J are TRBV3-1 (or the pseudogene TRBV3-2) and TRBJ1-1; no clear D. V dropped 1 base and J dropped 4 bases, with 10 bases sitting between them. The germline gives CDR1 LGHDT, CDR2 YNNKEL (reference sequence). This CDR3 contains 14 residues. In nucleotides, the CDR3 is TGTGCCAGCAGCCAAGCGGGAGGAGGCACTGAAGCTTTCTTT. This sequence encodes CASSQAGGGTEAFF.